This T cell receptor (beta chain) was sequenced for a study of T cell changes during pregnancy in multiple sclerosis. The CDR3 spans 16 residues. V gave up 3 bases and J gave up 1 base, with 15 bases separating them. Per the germline V gene, CDR1 is SGDLS and CDR2 is YYNGEE. This clone was seen a single time. Measured with immunoSEQ multiplex PCR; TCRdb has only the in-frame clones, and not every one. Seen here are 30,000 to 40,000 clones, roughly 91% observed once, and the top ten hold roughly 6.1%. V and J are TRBV9 and TRBJ2-3; TRBD2 is a possible D gene (6 bases). Sequenced material: CD8+ T cells from peripheral blood mononuclear cells, taken in the second trimester of pregnancy. This clonotype originated in a female donor with multiple sclerosis, enrolled in a pregnancy study. The CDR3 here is CASSAEGGIRTDTQYF. The CDR3 nucleotides are TGTGCCAGCAGCGCAGAAGGCGGGATCCGCACAGATACGCAGTATTTT.